This T cell receptor (beta chain) comes out of a study of blood T cells in healthy people across ages. V was trimmed by 4 bases and J by 3 bases, leaving 10 bases between them. Germline CDR1 is SGHTA and CDR2 is FQGNSA. This CDR3 contains 13 residues. It was with a sample-barcoded 5' primer and a J-beta primer mix that a second PCR of roughly 7 to 12 cycles was run. Via MiXCR, TCRdb re-called the 5' RACE reads, giving one row per CDR3 protein. In the table there are about a million distinct CDR3 sequences, roughly half of which are singletons. The chain has TRBV7-2 and TRBJ2-7, with D tentatively TRBD1 or TRBD2 (5 bases each). The sequence was obtained from an older woman in good health. Material: blood. DNA for the CDR3: TGTGCCAGCAGCTCGGGACGGCTCTACGAGCAGTACTTC. Residues: CASSSGRLYEQYF.